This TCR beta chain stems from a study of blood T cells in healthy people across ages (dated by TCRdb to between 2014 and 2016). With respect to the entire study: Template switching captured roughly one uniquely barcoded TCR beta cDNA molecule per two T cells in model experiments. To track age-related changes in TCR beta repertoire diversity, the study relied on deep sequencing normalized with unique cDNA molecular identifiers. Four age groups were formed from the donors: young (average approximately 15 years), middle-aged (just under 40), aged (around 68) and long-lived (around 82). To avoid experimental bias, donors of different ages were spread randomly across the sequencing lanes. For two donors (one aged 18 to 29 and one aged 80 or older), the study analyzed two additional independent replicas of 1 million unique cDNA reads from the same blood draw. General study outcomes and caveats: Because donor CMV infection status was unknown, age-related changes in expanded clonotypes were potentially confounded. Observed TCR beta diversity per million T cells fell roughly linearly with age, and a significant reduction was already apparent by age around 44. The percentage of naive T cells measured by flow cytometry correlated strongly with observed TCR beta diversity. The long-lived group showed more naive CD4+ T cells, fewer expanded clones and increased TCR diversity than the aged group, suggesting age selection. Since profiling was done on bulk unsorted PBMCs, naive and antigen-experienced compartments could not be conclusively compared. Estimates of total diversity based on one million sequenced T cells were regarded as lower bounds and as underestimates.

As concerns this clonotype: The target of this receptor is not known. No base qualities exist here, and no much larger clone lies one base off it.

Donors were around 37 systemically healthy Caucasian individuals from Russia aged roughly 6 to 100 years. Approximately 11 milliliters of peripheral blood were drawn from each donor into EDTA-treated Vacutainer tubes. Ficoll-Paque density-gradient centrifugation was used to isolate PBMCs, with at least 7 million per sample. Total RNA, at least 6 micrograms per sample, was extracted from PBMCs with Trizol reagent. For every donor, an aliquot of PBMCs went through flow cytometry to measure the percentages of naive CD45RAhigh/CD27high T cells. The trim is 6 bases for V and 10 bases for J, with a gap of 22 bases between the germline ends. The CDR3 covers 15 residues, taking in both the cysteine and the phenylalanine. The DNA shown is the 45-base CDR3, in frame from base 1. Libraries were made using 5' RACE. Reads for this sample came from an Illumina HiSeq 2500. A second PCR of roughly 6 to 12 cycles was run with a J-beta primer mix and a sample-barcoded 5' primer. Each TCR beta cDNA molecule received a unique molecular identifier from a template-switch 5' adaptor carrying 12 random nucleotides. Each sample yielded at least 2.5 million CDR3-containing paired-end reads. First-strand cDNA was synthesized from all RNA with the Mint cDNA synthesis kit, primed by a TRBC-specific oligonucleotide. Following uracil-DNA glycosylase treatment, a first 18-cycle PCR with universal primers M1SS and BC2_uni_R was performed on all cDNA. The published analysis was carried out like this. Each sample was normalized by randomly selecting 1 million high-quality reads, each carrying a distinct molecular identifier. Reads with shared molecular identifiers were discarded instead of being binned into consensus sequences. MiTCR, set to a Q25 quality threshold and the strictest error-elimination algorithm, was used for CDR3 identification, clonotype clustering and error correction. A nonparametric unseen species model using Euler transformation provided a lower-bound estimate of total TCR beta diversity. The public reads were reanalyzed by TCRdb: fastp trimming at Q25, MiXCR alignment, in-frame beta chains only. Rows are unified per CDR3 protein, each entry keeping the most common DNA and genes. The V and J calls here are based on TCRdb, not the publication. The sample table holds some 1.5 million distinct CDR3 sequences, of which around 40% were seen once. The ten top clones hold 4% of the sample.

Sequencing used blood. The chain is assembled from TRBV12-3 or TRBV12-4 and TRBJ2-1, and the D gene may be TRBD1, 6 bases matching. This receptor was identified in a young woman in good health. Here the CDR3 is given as CASRGATQAPYEQFF. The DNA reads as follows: TGTGCCAGCAGGGGGGCCACACAAGCTCCCTACGAGCAGTTCTTC.